This TCR beta chain was profiled in a study of T-cell memory formation after mild COVID-19. TCRdb passed the 5' RACE reads through MiXCR, listing each CDR3 protein once. The table lists 410,000 or so distinct CDR3 sequences, roughly a quarter of them singletons, with approximately 14% in the top ten. CDR3 length: 14 amino acids. Looked up from germline, CDR1 is MGHRA and CDR2 is YSYEKL. V was trimmed by 1 base and J by 7 bases, leaving 14 bases between them. The sample taken for sequencing was PBMCs or a T cell subset sorted from them (not recorded which). The chain employs TRBV4-1 and TRBJ2-7; possible D gene TRBD1, 6 bases. This clonotype was obtained from an adult woman who had mild COVID-19 (a few samples of this study predate the infection). Cell type and time point are not known. The CDR3 is CASSQGPGAREQYF. Here the CDR3 DNA reads TGCGCCAGCAGCCAAGGTCCAGGGGCTAGGGAGCAGTACTTC.